The clone carrying this TCR beta chain was counted only a few times. This record belongs to a study of blood T cell repertoires in COVID-19. About the study: Italy, Spain and the United States were the sources of the convalescent and acute COVID-19 samples. T cells, B-cell-depleted T cells, or PBMCs provided the cDNA or gDNA that served as material.

As originally analysed: Counts of nucleated cells, estimated from reference gene primer amplification, were obtained. Profiling relied on immunoSEQ multiplex PCR, and the TCRdb table lists in-frame clones only, not all of them. The DNA gave D and trimming, while V, J and clone size come from that table. The sample contains 200,000 to 250,000 clones, approximately 83% of which appear only once. Germline V gene sequence: CDR1 MNHNY, CDR2 SVGAGI (reference sequence). Trimming removed 4 bases from V and 7 bases from J, with 14 bases in between. This CDR3 region has 15 residues. The sequence derives from a woman in her twenties or thirties who had recovered from COVID-19. Sequences were obtained from peripheral blood. This sequence joins TRBV6-6 and TRBJ1-6; possible D gene TRBD1, 5 bases. CDR3 DNA: TGTGCCAGCAGTTGGGCAGGGAGGAACAATTCACCCCTCCACTTT. This codes for CASSWAGRNNSPLHF.